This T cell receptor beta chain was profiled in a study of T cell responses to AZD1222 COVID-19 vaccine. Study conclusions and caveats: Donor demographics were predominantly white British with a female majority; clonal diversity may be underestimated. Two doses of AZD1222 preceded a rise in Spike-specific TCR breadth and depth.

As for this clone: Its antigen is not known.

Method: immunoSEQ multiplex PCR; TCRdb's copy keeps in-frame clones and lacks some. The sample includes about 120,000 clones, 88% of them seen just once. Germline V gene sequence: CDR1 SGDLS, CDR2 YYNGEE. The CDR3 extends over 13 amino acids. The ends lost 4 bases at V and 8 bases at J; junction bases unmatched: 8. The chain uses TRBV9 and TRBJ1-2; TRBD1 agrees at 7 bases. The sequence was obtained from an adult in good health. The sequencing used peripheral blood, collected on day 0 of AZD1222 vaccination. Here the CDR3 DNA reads TGTGCCAGCAGCCCACAGGGGCGAAGGGGCTACACCTTC. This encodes CASSPQGRRGYTF.